This entry describes one T cell receptor beta chain. CD8 cells regarded as naive lacked CD45RO, were positively chosen for CCR7, and omitted terminally differentiated effector memory CD45RA+ cells. This specimen belongs to a study of shared clonotypes between healthy human individuals. Data came from immunoSEQ multiplex PCR; TCRdb stores just in-frame clones and leaves some out. The sample lists millions of clones, 85% to 95% occurring once. Material: naive CD8+ T cells sorted from blood. This clonotype was sampled from a young man in good health.

The CDR3 sequence is CASSPGQGWDEQFF. The DNA of the CDR3 is TGTGCCAGCAGTCCGGGACAGGGTTGGGATGAGCAGTTCTTC. The rearrangement uses TRBV5-6 and TRBJ2-1, with TRBD1 identical over 9 bases. Germline assignment: CDR1 SGHDT and CDR2 YYEEEE. V was pared by 5 bases and J by 8 bases, with 8 bases of the junction left unmatched. The CDR3 runs 14 residues.